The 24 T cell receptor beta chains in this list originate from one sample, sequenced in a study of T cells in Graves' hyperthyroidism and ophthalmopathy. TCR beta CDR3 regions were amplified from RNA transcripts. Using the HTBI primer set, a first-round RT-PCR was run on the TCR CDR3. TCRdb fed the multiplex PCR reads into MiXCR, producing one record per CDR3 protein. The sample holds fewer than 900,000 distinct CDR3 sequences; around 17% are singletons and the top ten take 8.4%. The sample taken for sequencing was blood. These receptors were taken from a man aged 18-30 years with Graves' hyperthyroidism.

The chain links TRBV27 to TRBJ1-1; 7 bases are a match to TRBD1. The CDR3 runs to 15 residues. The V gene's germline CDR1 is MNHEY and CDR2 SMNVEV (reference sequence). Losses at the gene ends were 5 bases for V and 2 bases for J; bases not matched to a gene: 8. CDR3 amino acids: CASSGKGADNTEAFF. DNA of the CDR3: TGTGCCAGCAGTGGTAAGGGGGCTGATAACACTGAAGCTTTCTTT.

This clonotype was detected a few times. For the CDR3, the DNA is TGTGCCAGCAGCCCTAGAGTGGACTACTACCAGTTCTTC. This translates into CASSPRVDYYQFF. The chain is built from TRBV27 and TRBJ2-1, with a weak D call TRBD2 (6 bases). The germline gives CDR1 MNHEY, CDR2 SMNVEV (reference sequence). The CDR3 extends over 13 amino acids. Trimming took off 6 bases at V and 13 bases at J, with 19 bases between the two ends.

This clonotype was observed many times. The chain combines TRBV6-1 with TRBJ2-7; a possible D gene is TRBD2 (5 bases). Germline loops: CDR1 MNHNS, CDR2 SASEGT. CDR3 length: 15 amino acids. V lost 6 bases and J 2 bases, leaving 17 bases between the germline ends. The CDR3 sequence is CASSDPSRGTYEQYF. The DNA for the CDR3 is TGTGCCAGCAGCGACCCCTCCCGAGGGACCTACGAGCAGTACTTC.

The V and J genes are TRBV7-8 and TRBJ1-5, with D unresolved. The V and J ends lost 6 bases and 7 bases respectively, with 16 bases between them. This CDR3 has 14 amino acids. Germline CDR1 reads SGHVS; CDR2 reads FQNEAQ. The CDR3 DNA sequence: TGTGCCAGCAGTCCCCGGCCGGGGAGGCAGCCCCAGCATTTT. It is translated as CASSPRPGRQPQHF. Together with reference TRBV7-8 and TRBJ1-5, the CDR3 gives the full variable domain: GAGVSQSPRYKVAKRGQDVALRCDPISGHVSLFWYQQALGQGPEFLTYFQNEAQLDKSGLPSDRFFAERPEGSVSTLKIQRTQQEDSAVYLCASSPRPGRQPQHFGDGTRLSIL.

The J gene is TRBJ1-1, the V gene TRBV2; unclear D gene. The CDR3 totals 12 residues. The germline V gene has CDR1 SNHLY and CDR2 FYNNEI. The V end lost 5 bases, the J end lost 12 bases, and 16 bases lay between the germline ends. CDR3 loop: CASSPLGNDPFF. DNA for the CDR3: TGTGCCAGCAGTCCACTCGGGAACGATCCTTTCTTT. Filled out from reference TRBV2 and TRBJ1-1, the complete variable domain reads EPEVTQTPSHQVTQMGQEVILRCVPISNHLYFYWYRQILGQKVEFLVSFYNNEISEKSEIFDDQFSVERPDGSNFTLKIRSTKLEDSAMYFCASSPLGNDPFFGQGTRLTVV.

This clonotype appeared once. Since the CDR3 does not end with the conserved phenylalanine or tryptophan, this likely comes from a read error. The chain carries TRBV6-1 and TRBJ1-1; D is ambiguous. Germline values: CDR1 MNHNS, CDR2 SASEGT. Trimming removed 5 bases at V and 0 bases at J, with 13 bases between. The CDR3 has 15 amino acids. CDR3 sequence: CASSQWRTMNTEAFL. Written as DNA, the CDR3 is TGTGCCAGCAGTCAATGGCGGACCATGAACACTGAAGCTTTCCTT.

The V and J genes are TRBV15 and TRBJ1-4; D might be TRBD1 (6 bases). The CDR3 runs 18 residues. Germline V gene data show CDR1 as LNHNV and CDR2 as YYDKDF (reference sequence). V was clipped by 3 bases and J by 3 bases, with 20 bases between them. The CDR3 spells CATSRGVEGGSSNEKLFF. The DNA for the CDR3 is TGTGCCACCAGCAGGGGAGTCGAAGGGGGATCGTCTAATGAAAAACTGTTTTTT.

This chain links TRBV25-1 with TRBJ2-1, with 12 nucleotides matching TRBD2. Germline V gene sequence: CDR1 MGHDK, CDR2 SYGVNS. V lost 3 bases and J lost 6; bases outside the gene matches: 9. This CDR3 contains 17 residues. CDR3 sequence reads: CASSDSSGRAGFNEQFF. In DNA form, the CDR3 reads TGTGCCAGCAGTGATTCTAGCGGGAGGGCCGGGTTCAATGAGCAGTTCTTC.

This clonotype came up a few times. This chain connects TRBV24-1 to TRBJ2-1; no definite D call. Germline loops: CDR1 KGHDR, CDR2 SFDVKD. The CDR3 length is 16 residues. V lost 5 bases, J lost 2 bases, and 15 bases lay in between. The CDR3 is CATSAPESPAYNEQFF. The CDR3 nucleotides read TGTGCCACCAGTGCCCCGGAGTCTCCGGCCTACAATGAGCAGTTCTTC.

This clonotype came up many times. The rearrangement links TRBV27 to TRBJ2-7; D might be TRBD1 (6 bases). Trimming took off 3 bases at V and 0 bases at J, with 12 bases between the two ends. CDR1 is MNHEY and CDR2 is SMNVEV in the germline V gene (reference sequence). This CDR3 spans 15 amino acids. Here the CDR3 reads CASSFVNRDSYEQYF. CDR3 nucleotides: TGTGCCAGCAGTTTTGTGAACAGGGACTCCTACGAGCAGTACTTC.

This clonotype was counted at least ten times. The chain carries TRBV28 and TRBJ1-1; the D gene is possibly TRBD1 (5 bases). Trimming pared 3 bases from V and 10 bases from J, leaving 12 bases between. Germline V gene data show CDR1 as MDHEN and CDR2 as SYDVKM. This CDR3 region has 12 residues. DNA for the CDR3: TGTGCCAGCAGTTTTTCGGGGCGGGGAGCTTTCTTT. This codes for CASSFSGRGAFF.

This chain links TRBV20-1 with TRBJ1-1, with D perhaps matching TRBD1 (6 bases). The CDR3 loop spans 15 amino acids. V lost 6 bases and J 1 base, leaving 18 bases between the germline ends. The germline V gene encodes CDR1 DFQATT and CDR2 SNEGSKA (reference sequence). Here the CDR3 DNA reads TGCAGTGCCGCCACGGGGAGGGGGGGGAACACTGAAGCTTTCTTT. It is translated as CSAATGRGGNTEAFF.

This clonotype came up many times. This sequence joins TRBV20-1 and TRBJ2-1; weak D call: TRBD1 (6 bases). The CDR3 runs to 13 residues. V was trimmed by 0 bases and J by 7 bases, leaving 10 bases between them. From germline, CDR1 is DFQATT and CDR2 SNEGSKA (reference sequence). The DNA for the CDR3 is TGCAGTGCTAGAGAGGACAGAAAGAATGAGCAGTTCTTC. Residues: CSAREDRKNEQFF.

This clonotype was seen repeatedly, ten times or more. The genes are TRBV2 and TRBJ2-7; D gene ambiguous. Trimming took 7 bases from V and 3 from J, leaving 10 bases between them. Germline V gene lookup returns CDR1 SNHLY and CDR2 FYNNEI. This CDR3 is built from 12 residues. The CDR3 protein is CASTYYRYEQYF. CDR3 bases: TGTGCCAGCACCTACTATCGCTACGAGCAGTACTTC.

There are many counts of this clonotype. The CDR3 DNA follows: TGTGCCAGCAGCTTAGACGACAATCAGCCCCAGCATTTT. Its translation is CASSLDDNQPQHF. The chain uses TRBV11-1 and TRBJ1-5; D is undetermined. Germline lookup yields CDR1 SGHAT and CDR2 FQDESV (reference sequence). V shed 1 base and J shed 3 bases, with 4 bases lying between them. CDR3 size: 13 residues.

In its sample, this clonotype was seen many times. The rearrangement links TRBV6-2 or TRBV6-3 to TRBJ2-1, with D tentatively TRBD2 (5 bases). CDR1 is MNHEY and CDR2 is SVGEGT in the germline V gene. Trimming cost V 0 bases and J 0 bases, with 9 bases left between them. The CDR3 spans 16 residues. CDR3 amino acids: CASSYSVGSSYNEQFF. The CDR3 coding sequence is TGTGCCAGCAGTTACTCGGTGGGGAGCTCCTACAATGAGCAGTTCTTC.

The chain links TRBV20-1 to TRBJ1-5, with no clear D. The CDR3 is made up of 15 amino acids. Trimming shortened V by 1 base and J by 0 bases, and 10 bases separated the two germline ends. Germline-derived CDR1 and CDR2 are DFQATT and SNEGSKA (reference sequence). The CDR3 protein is CSARVPDSSNQPQHF. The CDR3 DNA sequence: TGCAGTGCTAGAGTACCGGACTCTAGCAATCAGCCCCAGCATTTT.

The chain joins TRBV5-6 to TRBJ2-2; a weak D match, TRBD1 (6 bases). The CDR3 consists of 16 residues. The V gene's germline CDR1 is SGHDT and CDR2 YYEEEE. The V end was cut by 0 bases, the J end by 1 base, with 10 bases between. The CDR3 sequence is CASSLGTDLNTGELFF. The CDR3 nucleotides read TGTGCCAGCAGCTTGGGGACAGACTTGAACACCGGGGAGCTGTTTTTT.

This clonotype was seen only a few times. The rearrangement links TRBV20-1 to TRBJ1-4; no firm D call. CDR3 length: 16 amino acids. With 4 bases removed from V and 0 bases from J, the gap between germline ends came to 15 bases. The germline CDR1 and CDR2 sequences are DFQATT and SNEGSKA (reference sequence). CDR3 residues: CSATFSGDATNEKLFF. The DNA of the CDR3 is TGCAGTGCTACATTCTCGGGCGATGCAACTAATGAAAAACTGTTTTTT.

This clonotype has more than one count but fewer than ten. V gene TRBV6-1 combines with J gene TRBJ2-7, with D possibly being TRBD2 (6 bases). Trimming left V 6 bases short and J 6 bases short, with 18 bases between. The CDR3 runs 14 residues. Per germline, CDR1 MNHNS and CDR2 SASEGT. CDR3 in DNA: TGTGCCAGCAGGATTCCGGGACTCCCGGGCGAGCAGTACTTC. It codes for CASRIPGLPGEQYF.

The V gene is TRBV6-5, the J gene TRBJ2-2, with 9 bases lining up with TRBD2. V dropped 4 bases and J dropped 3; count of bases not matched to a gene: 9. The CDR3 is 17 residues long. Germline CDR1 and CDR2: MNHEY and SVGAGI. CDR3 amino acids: CASSSSLAGAHTGELFF. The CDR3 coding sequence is TGTGCCAGCAGTTCATCTTTAGCGGGAGCGCACACCGGGGAGCTGTTTTTT.

The CDR3, as DNA: TGTGCCAGCAGTGATCCGGGCCCTAGGCCGGGGCAGTTCTTC. This sequence encodes CASSDPGPRPGQFF. This chain links TRBV6-1 with TRBJ2-1; the D is unclear. Trimming removed 3 bases at V and 12 bases at J, with 18 bases between. The length of the CDR3 is 14 residues. Germline CDR1 reads MNHNS; CDR2 reads SASEGT.

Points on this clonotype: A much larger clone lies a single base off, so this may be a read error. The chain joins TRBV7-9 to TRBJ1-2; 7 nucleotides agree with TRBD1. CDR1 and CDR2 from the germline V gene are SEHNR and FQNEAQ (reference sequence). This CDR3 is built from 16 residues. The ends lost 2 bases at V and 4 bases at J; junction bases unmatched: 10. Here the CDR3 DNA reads TGTGCCAGCAGCTTATCCTACGGACAGGCGAGCTATGGCTACACCTTC. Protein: CASSLSYGQASYGYTF.

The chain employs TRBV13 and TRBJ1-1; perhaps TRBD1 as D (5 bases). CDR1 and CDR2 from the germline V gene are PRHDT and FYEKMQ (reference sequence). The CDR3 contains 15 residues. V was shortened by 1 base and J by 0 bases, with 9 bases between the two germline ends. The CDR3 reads CASSLDGTLNTEAFF. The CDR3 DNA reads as TGTGCCAGCAGCTTAGACGGGACTTTGAACACTGAAGCTTTCTTT.